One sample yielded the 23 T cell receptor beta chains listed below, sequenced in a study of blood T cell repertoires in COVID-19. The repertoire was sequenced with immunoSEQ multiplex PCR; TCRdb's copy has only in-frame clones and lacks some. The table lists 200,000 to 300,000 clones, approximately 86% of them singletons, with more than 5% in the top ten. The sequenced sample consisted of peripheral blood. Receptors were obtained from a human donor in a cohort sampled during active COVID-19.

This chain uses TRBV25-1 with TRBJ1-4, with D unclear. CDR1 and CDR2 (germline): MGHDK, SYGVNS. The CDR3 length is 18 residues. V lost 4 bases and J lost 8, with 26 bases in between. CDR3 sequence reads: CASSGSRRLSGTAEKLFF. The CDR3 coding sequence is TGTGCCAGCAGTGGCTCCCGGAGGTTATCTGGTACGGCGGAAAAACTGTTTTTT.

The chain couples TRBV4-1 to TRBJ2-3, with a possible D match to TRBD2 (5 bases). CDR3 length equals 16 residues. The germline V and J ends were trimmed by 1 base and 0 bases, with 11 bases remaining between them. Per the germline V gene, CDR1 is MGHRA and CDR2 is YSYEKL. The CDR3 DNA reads TGCGCCAGCAGCCAAGTGAGGGCCACTAGCACAGATACGCAGTATTTT. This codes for CASSQVRATSTDTQYF.

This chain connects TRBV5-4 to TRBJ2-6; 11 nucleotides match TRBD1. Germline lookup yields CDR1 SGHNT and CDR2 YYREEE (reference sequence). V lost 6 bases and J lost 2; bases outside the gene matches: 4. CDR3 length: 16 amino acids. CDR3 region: CASNQGQGAGANVLTF. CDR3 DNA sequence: TGTGCCAGCAACCAGGGACAGGGGGCTGGGGCCAACGTCCTGACTTTC.

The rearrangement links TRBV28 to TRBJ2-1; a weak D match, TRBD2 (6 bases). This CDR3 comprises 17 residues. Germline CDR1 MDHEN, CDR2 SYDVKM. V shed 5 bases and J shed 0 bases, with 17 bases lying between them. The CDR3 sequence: CASSGRLANSSYNEQFF. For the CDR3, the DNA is TGTGCCAGCAGTGGGCGGCTAGCGAACAGCTCCTACAATGAGCAGTTCTTC. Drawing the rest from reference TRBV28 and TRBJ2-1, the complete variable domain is DVKVTQSSRYLVKRTGEKVFLECVQDMDHENMFWYRQDPGLGLRLIYFSYDVKMKEKGDIPEGYSVSREKKERFSLILESASTNQTSMYLCASSGRLANSSYNEQFFGPGTRLTVL.

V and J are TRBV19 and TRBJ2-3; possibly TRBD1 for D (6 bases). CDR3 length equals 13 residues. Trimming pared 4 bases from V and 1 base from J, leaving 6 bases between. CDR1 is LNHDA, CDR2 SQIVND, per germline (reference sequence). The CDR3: CASSTGGTDTQYF. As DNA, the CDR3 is TGTGCCAGTAGTACAGGGGGCACAGATACGCAGTATTTT.

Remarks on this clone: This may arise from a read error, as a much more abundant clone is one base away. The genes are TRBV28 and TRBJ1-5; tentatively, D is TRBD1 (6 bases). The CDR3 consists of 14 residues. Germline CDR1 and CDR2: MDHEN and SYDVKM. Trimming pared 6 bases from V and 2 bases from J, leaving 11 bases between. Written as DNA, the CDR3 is TGTGCCAGCAGCCCAGGGGCGGGCAATCAGCCCCAGCATTTT. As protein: CASSPGAGNQPQHF.

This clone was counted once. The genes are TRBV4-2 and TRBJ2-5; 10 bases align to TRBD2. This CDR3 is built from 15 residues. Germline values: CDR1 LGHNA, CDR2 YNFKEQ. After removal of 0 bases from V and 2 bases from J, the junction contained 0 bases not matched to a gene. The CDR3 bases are TGTGCCAGCAGCCAAGAACTAGCGGGGCAAGAGACCCAGTACTTC. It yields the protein CASSQELAGQETQYF.

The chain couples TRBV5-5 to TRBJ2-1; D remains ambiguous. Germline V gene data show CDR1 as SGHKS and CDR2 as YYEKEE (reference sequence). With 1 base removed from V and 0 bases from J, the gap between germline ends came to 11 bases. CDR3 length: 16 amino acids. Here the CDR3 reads CASSLWFASSYNEQFF. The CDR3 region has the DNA TGTGCCAGCAGCTTGTGGTTTGCGAGCTCCTACAATGAGCAGTTCTTC.

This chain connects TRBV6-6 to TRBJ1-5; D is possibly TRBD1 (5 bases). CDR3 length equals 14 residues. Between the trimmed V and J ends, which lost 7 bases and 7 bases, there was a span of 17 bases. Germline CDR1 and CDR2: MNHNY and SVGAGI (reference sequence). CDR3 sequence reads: CASTSGGFGQPQHF. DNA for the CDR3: TGTGCCAGCACCTCGGGGGGGTTTGGACAGCCCCAGCATTTT.

Here the CDR3 reads CAVRKAGSTNEKLFF. The CDR3 DNA sequence: TGTGCCGTCAGGAAAGCGGGGTCCACTAATGAAAAACTGTTTTTT. The chain is built from TRBV19 and TRBJ1-4; no firm D call. The germline V gene encodes CDR1 LNHDA and CDR2 SQIVND (reference sequence). The V end was cut by 11 bases, the J end by 2 bases, with 18 bases between. The CDR3 loop spans 15 amino acids.

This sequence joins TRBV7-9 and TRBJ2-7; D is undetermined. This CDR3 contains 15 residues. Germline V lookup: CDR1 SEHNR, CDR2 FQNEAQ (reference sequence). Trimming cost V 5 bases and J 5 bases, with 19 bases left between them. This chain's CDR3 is CASSPYRTVSHEQYF. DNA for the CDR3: TGTGCCAGCAGCCCATACCGCACAGTATCGCACGAGCAGTACTTC.

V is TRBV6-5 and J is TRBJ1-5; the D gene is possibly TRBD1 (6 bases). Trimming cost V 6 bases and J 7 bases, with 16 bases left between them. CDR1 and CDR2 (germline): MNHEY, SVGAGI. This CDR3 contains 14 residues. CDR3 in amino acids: CASSPGEPGQPQHF. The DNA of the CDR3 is TGTGCCAGCAGCCCAGGGGAACCTGGACAGCCCCAGCATTTT.

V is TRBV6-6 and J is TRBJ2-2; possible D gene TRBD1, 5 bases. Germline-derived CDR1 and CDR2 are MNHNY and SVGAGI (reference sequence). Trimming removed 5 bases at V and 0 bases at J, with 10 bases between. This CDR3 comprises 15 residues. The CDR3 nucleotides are TGTGCCAGCAGTAAAGCAGGGCCGAACACCGGGGAGCTGTTTTTT. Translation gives CASSKAGPNTGELFF.

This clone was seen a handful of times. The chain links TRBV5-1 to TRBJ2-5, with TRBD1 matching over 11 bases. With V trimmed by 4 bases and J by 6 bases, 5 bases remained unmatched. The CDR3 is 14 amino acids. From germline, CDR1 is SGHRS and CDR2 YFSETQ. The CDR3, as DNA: TGCGCCAGCAGCGGAGGGACAGGGGGACAGACCCAGTACTTC. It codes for CASSGGTGGQTQYF.

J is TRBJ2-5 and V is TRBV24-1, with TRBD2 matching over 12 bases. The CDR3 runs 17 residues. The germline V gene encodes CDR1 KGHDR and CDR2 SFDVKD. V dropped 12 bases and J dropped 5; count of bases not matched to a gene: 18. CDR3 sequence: CALRELAGGVEWETQYF. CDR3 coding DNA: TGTGCCCTGAGGGAACTAGCGGGGGGCGTTGAATGGGAGACCCAGTACTTC.

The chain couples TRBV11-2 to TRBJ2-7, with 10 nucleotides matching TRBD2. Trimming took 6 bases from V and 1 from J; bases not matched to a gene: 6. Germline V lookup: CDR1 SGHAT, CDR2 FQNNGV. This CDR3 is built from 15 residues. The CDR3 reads CASRRSAGGSYEQYF. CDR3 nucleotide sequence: TGTGCCAGCAGGAGGTCAGCGGGAGGGTCCTACGAGCAGTACTTC.

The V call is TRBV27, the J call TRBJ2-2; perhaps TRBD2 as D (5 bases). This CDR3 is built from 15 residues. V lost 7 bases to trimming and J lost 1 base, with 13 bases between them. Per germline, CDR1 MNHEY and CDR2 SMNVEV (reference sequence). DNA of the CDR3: TGTGCCAGCACCCTGAGAGGGATGAACACCGGGGAGCTGTTTTTT. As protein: CASTLRGMNTGELFF.

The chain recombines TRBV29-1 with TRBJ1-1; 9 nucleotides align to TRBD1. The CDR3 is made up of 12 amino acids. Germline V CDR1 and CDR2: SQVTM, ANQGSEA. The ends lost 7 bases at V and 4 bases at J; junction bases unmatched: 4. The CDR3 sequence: CSAPDRGTEAFF. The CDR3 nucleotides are TGCAGCGCACCGGACAGGGGCACTGAAGCTTTCTTT.

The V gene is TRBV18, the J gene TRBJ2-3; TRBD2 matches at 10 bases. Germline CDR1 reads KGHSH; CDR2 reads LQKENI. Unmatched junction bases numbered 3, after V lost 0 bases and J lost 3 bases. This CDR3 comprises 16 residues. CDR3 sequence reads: CASSPPSSGGTDTQYF. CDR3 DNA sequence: TGTGCCAGCTCACCACCGTCTAGCGGGGGTACAGATACGCAGTATTTT.

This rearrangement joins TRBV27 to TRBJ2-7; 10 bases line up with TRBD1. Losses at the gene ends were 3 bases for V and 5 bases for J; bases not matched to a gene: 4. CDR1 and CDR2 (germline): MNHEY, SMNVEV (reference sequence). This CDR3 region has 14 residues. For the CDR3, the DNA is TGTGCCAGCAGTTTCGAGACAGGGGGCCACGAGCAGTACTTC. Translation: CASSFETGGHEQYF.

CDR3 in DNA: TGTGCCAGCAGCACCCGACAGGGGGCGAGAGAAAAACTGTTTTTT. Protein sequence: CASSTRQGAREKLFF. This chain links TRBV7-8 with TRBJ1-4; 10 nucleotides agree with TRBD1. Germline V CDR1 and CDR2: SGHVS, FQNEAQ. The CDR3 contains 15 residues. V shed 5 bases, J shed 8 bases, and the junction held 8 bases outside the gene matches.

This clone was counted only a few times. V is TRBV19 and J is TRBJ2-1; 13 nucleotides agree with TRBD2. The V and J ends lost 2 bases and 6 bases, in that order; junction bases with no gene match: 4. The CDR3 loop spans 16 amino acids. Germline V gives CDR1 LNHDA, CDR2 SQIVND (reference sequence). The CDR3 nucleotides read TGTGCCAGTAGTATAAGGACTAGCGGGAGAGGCAATGAGCAGTTCTTC. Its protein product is CASSIRTSGRGNEQFF.

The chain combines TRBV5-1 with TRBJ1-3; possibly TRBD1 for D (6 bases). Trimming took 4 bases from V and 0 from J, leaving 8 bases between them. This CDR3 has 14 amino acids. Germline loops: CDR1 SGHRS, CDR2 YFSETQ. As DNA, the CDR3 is TGCGCCAGCAGCACGACAGGCTCTGGAAACACCATATATTTT. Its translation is CASSTTGSGNTIYF. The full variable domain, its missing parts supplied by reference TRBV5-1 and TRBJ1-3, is KAGVTQTPRYLIKTRGQQVTLSCSPISGHRSVSWYQQTPGQGLQFLFEYFSETQRNKGNFPGRFSGRQFSNSRSEMNVSTLELGDSALYLCASSTTGSGNTIYFGEGSWLTVV.